A selection of T cell receptor beta chains follows, all from one sample in a study of OX40 agonist ivuxolimab in advanced cancers. Method: immunoSEQ multiplex PCR; TCRdb's copy keeps in-frame clones and lacks some. The repertoire includes 53,000 or so clones, about 78% of them detected once, and 2% sits in the top ten. Specimen: CD4+ or CD8+ T cells sorted from blood, collected in a trial of the OX40 agonist ivuxolimab. These receptors were taken from an adult with an advanced solid tumor such as melanoma, head and neck, liver or kidney cancer. Both conserved end residues are part of each CDR3. A D gene is named only where the DNA matches it firmly. Clone size appears in some rows only: once, few, many, or a class for an expanded clone.

size: .; D: .; J: TRBJ2-5; V: TRBV9; DNA: TGTGCCAGCAGCGCCTTCCAGGGGCTTGAACAAGAGACCCAGTACTTC; CDR3: CASSAFQGLEQETQYF
size: .; D: TRBD1; J: TRBJ2-3; V: TRBV5-1; DNA: TGCGCCAGCAGCTTGGGAGGACAGGGGGTCACAGATACGCAGTATTTT; CDR3: CASSLGGQGVTDTQYF
size: .; D: TRBD1; J: TRBJ2-2; V: TRBV27; DNA: TGTGCCAGTCAGACAGGGGGCTACACCGGGGAGCTGTTTTTT; CDR3: CASQTGGYTGELFF
size: .; D: TRBD1; J: TRBJ2-1; V: TRBV7-3; DNA: TGTGCCAGCAGCGCGAGAAACAGGGGAGAGCAGTTCTTC; CDR3: CASSARNRGEQFF
size: .; D: .; J: TRBJ2-7; V: TRBV1; DNA: TGCACCAGCAGCCAAGATCTGACAGGGGGCGTGGGGACTTCATCCTACGAGCAGTACTTC; CDR3: CTSSQDLTGGVGTSSYEQYF
size: .; D: .; J: TRBJ2-1; V: TRBV14; DNA: TGTGCCAGCAGCCCGGACAGTTGGTACAATGAGCAGTTCTTC; CDR3: CASSPDSWYNEQFF
size: .; D: .; J: TRBJ2-2; V: TRBV18; DNA: TGTGCCAGCTCAAAGCCCGGGACGGACACCGGGGAGCTGTTTTTT; CDR3: CASSKPGTDTGELFF
size: .; D: TRBD1; J: TRBJ2-7; V: TRBV6-5; DNA: TGTGCCAGCAGTTACGACAGGGGTTACGAGCAGTACTTC; CDR3: CASSYDRGYEQYF
size: few; D: .; J: TRBJ2-3; V: TRBV28; DNA: TGTGCCAGCAGTTTAGCTGGGTTCACAGATACGCAGTATTTT; CDR3: CASSLAGFTDTQYF
size: .; D: .; J: TRBJ2-5; V: TRBV29-1; DNA: TGCAGCGTCGGACCGTCTGCTCAAGAGACCCAGTACTTC; CDR3: CSVGPSAQETQYF
size: .; D: .; J: TRBJ2-1; V: TRBV4-2; DNA: TGTGCCAGCAGCCAACCTACTAGCCAAAATGAGCAGTTCTTC; CDR3: CASSQPTSQNEQFF
size: .; D: TRBD1; J: TRBJ1-1; V: TRBV19; DNA: TGTGCCAGTAGTAGGACAGGATCACTGAACACTGAAGCTTTCTTT; CDR3: CASSRTGSLNTEAFF
size: .; D: TRBD2; J: TRBJ2-1; V: TRBV4-1; DNA: TGCGCCAGCACCGACCGGCAGAGGGGCGGGAGGTCCTGGGGCAATGAGCAGTTCTTC; CDR3: CASTDRQRGGRSWGNEQFF
size: .; D: TRBD1; J: TRBJ1-1; V: TRBV5-5; DNA: TGTGCCAGCAGCTCCGGGACAGGGGAAGTGAGAGCTTTCTTT; CDR3: CASSSGTGEVRAFF
size: .; D: TRBD2; J: TRBJ2-2; V: TRBV29-1; DNA: TGCAGCGCCTCCGGGACTAGCCTCCCCGGGGAGCTGTTTTTT; CDR3: CSASGTSLPGELFF
size: .; D: TRBD2; J: TRBJ2-1; V: TRBV19; DNA: TGTGCCAGTAGTTCGAGTTGGACTAGCGGGGATATCATGCGCCCCAATGAGCAGTTCTTC; CDR3: CASSSSWTSGDIMRPNEQFF
size: few; D: TRBD1; J: TRBJ1-1; V: TRBV10-2; DNA: TGCGCCAGCAGTACAGACAGGGGAAACACTGAAGCTTTCTTT; CDR3: CASSTDRGNTEAFF
size: .; D: .; J: TRBJ2-6; V: TRBV5-6; DNA: TGTGCCAGCGAGGACAGCAATAGTCAAAGTCGGGCCAACGTCCTGACTTTC; CDR3: CASEDSNSQSRANVLTF
size: .; D: .; J: TRBJ2-5; V: TRBV11-1; DNA: TGTGCCAGCAGCTTCCATGGGCCAGGGTCCCAAGAGACCCAGTACTTC; CDR3: CASSFHGPGSQETQYF
size: .; D: .; J: TRBJ1-4; V: TRBV6-1; DNA: TGTGCCAGCGGGGAAGCAACTAATGAAAAACTGTTTTTT; CDR3: CASGEATNEKLFF
size: once; D: .; J: TRBJ2-5; V: TRBV5-6; DNA: TGTGCCAGCAGCTTGTGGGGGGTGGGAGAGACCCAGTACTTC; CDR3: CASSLWGVGETQYF
size: .; D: TRBD2; J: TRBJ2-7; V: TRBV7-8; DNA: TGTGCCAGCAGCCGGCGGGAGGGCCCATACGAGCAGTACTTC; CDR3: CASSRREGPYEQYF
size: once; D: TRBD2; J: TRBJ2-1; V: TRBV6-1; DNA: TGTGCCAGCTCCACTAGCGGGACCGCCTACAATGAGCAGTTCTTC; CDR3: CASSTSGTAYNEQFF
size: .; D: .; J: TRBJ2-1; V: TRBV18; DNA: TGTGCCAGCTCACCGACAGCTCCCTCCTCCTACAATGAGCAGTTCTTC; CDR3: CASSPTAPSSYNEQFF
size: once; D: .; J: TRBJ1-2; V: TRBV11-1; DNA: TGTGCCAGCAGCTTAGGGACCTCGGGAGAGTTTGGCTACACCTTC; CDR3: CASSLGTSGEFGYTF
size: .; D: TRBD1; J: TRBJ1-1; V: TRBV5-1; DNA: TGCGCCAGCAGCGGCGGGACAGGGGGCTTAGGAACTGAAGCTTTCTTT; CDR3: CASSGGTGGLGTEAFF
size: .; D: TRBD1; J: TRBJ2-6; V: TRBV29-1; DNA: TGCAGCGTGACAACAGGGGCCGGGGCCAACGTCCTGACTTTC; CDR3: CSVTTGAGANVLTF
size: .; D: .; J: TRBJ2-6; V: TRBV13; DNA: TGTGCCAGCAGCTTAAAGGCAGTCTCTGGGGCCAACGTCCTGACTTTC; CDR3: CASSLKAVSGANVLTF
size: .; D: TRBD1; J: TRBJ1-1; V: TRBV2; DNA: TGTGCCAGCAGTAAGGACAGGGGGGGTCCTGAAGCTTTCTTT; CDR3: CASSKDRGGPEAFF
size: many; D: .; J: TRBJ2-1; V: TRBV19; DNA: TGTGCCAGTAGTATCGGGGCCTTAACCCACAATGAGCAGTTCTTC; CDR3: CASSIGALTHNEQFF
size: .; D: TRBD2; J: TRBJ2-7; V: TRBV5-5; DNA: TGTGCCAGCAGCTTGGCACTAGCGGGAGGAATGACCTACGAGCAGTACTTC; CDR3: CASSLALAGGMTYEQYF
size: .; D: TRBD1; J: TRBJ1-1; V: TRBV7-3; DNA: TGTGCCAGCAGCCTCACAGGGGGCACTGAAGCTTTCTTT; CDR3: CASSLTGGTEAFF
size: .; D: .; J: TRBJ2-7; V: TRBV5-6; DNA: TGTGCCAGCAGCTTCGCCGGGAGATTGGGAGAGCAGTACTTC; CDR3: CASSFAGRLGEQYF
size: few; D: TRBD2; J: TRBJ2-2; V: TRBV2; DNA: TGTGCCAGCAAGGCTAGCGGGAGCACCGGGGAGCTGTTTTTT; CDR3: CASKASGSTGELFF
size: .; D: TRBD2; J: TRBJ2-3; V: TRBV19; DNA: TGTGCCAGTAGTTTCGGGCTTAGCGGGACAGATACGCAGTATTTT; CDR3: CASSFGLSGTDTQYF
size: .; D: .; J: TRBJ1-3; V: TRBV7-6; DNA: TGTGCCAGCAGCTTAGGTCGGGGCTCTGGAAACACCATATATTTT; CDR3: CASSLGRGSGNTIYF
size: few; D: TRBD2; J: TRBJ2-3; V: TRBV5-1; DNA: TGCGCCAGCAGCCTGGGACTAGCGGGAGTATATACGCAGTATTTT; CDR3: CASSLGLAGVYTQYF
size: .; D: .; J: TRBJ2-1; V: TRBV7-3; DNA: TGTGCCAGCAGCTTAAGTCGGGGGAGGAATGAGCAGTTCTTC; CDR3: CASSLSRGRNEQFF
size: few; D: TRBD1; J: TRBJ1-4; V: TRBV5-1; DNA: TGCGCCAGCACCTTCGGGACAGGGGTGGAAAAACTGTTTTTT; CDR3: CASTFGTGVEKLFF
size: .; D: .; J: TRBJ2-3; V: TRBV5-1; DNA: TGCGCCAGCAGCTTGGCCCCCAAGCTACTCGACCTGCGCACAGATACGCAGTATTTT; CDR3: CASSLAPKLLDLRTDTQYF
size: .; D: TRBD2; J: TRBJ2-1; V: TRBV7-3; DNA: TGTGCCAGCAGCCTGGGACTAGTGGGTCACAATGAGCAGTTCTTC; CDR3: CASSLGLVGHNEQFF
size: .; D: .; J: TRBJ2-3; V: TRBV7-3; DNA: TGTGCCAGCAGCTATCTAGCGACAAGCACAGATACGCAGTATTTT; CDR3: CASSYLATSTDTQYF
size: .; D: TRBD1; J: TRBJ1-6; V: TRBV2; DNA: TGTGCCAGCAGTGAGCAGGGGGCGCCGGATTCACCCCTCCACTTT; CDR3: CASSEQGAPDSPLHF
size: .; D: TRBD1; J: TRBJ2-5; V: TRBV11-2; DNA: TGTGCCAGCAGCTTCGGACAGGGCAAAGAGACCCAGTACTTC; CDR3: CASSFGQGKETQYF
size: .; D: TRBD2; J: TRBJ2-2; V: TRBV28; DNA: TGTGCCAGCAGTTTACTAGCGGGAGCTATAAAGACCGGGGAGCTGTTTTTT; CDR3: CASSLLAGAIKTGELFF
size: once; D: TRBD1; J: TRBJ2-7; V: TRBV2; DNA: TGTGCCAGCAGCAGGGGGCCAGGGGACGAGCAGTACTTC; CDR3: CASSRGPGDEQYF